This TCR beta chain originates from a study of quantifying T cell responses using KT2 cells. Across the study: Reverse transcription used primers in the TCR alpha and beta constant regions. Study-wide points: Detection of KT2 sequences held at the lowest tested level, about one cell per 100,000 PBMC.

The CDR3 contains 11 residues. Trimming took 3 bases from V and 6 from J, leaving 2 bases between them. Per the germline V gene, CDR1 is WSHSY and CDR2 is SAAADI. KT2 cells were mixed with fixed PBMC numbers at varying ratios. Each cDNA got a UMI-containing oligo ligated at its 3' end. An equimolar mix of RC1.1 and RC1.2 primed the beta chain across TRBC1 and TRBC2. TCRdb reprocessed the UMI-ligation and nested PCR reads via MiXCR and lists one record per CDR3 protein. The repertoire has around 50,000 distinct CDR3 sequences, 11% of them found once; the top ten carry 8.5% to 12%. This clonotype showed up just a few times. Its antigen is unidentified.

The rearrangement links TRBV10-2 to TRBJ2-2; unclear D gene. The TCR sequence derives from a human donor. Sequencing used PBMCs spiked with cells of the T cell clone KT2. The CDR3 reads CASSEAGELFF. The CDR3 DNA follows: TGCGCCAGCAGTGAAGCCGGGGAGCTGTTTTTT.